This TCR beta chain was found in a study of cytomegalovirus exposure and HLA in healthy donors. The PCR was carried out with 60 Vbeta primers and 13 Jbeta primers. Clones were read by immunoSEQ multiplex PCR, and TCRdb kept only the in-frame ones, dropping some. The table has 100,000 to 150,000 clones, 83% seen once. General study findings and limits: Per a later analysis, HLA-associated TCR beta chains showed more clonal expansion than other, equally common TCR beta chains. Reported performance of the classifier showed diagnosis of cytomegalovirus status with high specificity and sensitivity.

CDR3 size: 14 residues. V shed 6 bases and J 1 base; nucleotides not matched to a gene: 4. Germline CDR1 is MNHEY and CDR2 is SVGAGI. Only a few counts were recorded for this clone. The antigen is unknown. This CDR3 is also generated by other DNA sequences in the sample. The sequencing input was PBMCs. This chain joins TRBV6-5 and TRBJ2-7; TRBD1 matches 9 bases. This sequence was found in a woman between 40 and 55 years old in good health and CMV-seropositive. In nucleotides, the CDR3 is TGTGCCAGCAGCCCGGGACAGGGATCCTACGAGCAGTACTTC. Residues: CASSPGQGSYEQYF.